This T cell receptor (beta chain) was captured in a study of blood T cells in healthy people across ages. This clonotype was seen a single time. What it binds is not known. This CDR3 is built from 15 residues. The V gene's germline CDR1 is SGDLS and CDR2 YYNGEE. The V segment lost 3 bases and the J segment 7 bases; nucleotides outside the gene matches: 6. For the second PCR, which ran for about 7 to 11 cycles, a sample-barcoded 5' primer and a J-beta primer mix were used. One entry per CDR3 protein, called by TCRdb with MiXCR from the 5' RACE reads. In the table there are hundreds of thousands of distinct CDR3 sequences, roughly 41% of which are singletons. Total RNA was extracted at no less than 6 micrograms per sample. Study findings and constraints: From one million sequenced T cells, diversity estimates were lower bounds.

This sequence originates from an elderly man in good health. The sequencing sample was made of blood. This sequence joins TRBV9 and TRBJ2-2, with 10 bases aligning to TRBD2. The CDR3 bases are TGTGCCAGCAGCGCTAGCGGGAGAACTCTCGGGGAGCTGTTTTTT. Protein: CASSASGRTLGELFF.